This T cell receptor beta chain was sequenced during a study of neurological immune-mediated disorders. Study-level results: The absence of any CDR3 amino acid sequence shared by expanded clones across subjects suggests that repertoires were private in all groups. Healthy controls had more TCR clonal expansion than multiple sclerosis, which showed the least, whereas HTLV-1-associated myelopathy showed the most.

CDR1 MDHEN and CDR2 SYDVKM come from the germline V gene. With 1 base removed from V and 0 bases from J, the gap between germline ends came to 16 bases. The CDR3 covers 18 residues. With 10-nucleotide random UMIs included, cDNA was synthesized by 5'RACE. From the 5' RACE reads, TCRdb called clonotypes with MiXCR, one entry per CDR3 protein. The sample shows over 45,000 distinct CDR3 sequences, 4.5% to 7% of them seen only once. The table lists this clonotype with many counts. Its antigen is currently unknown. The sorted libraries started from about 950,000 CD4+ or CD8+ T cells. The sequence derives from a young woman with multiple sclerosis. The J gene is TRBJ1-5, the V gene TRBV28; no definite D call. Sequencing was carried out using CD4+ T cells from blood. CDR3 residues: CASSLYSLKRVSNQPQHF. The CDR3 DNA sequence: TGTGCCAGCAGTTTATACTCGCTGAAACGAGTTAGCAATCAGCCCCAGCATTTT.